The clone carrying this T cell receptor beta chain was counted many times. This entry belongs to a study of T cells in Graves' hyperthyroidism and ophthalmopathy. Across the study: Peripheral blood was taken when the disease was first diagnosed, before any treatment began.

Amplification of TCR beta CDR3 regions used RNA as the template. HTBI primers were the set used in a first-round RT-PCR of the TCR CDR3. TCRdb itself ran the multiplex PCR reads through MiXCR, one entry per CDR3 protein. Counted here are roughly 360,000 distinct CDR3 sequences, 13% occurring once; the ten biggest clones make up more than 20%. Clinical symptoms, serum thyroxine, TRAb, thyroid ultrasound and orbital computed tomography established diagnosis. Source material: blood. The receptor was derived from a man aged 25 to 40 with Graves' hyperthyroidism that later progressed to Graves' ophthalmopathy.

CDR3 bases: TGTGCCAGCAGTTTCTCTGATGGAGGGACTGAAGCTTTCTTT. Translated: CASSFSDGGTEAFF. The chain couples TRBV28 to TRBJ1-1; no reliable D call. There are 14 residues in the CDR3. The germline CDR1 and CDR2 sequences are MDHEN and SYDVKM. The V end lost 3 bases, the J end lost 5 bases, and 13 bases lay between the germline ends.